This T cell receptor (beta chain) was observed in a study of blood T cell repertoires in COVID-19 (dated by TCRdb to about 2020). With respect to the entire study: The collaborator samples originated in the United States, Italy and Spain and spanned the acute and convalescent phases of COVID-19. The prospective study material was composed of cDNA or gDNA derived from T cells, B-cell-depleted T cells, or PBMCs. Subjects who had been exposed to COVID-19, were actively infected with it, or had recovered from it provided the deeply sampled blood TCRbeta repertoires that made up the dataset. A freely available public database, intended as a resource for researchers studying the immune response to SARS-CoV-2, is where the repertoires were released. The samples were drawn from two sources: the first 160 participants of the ongoing ImmuneRACE study, and some 1,300 subjects contributed by 6 global collaborators. Sample metadata almost always included a de-identified subject ID, COVID-19 status, age in years and sex. Where available, HLA class I and class II types were taken from metadata supplied by the sample provider and were not determined by assay-based typing.

TCRbeta CDR3 regions were amplified from genomic DNA using the immunoSEQ Assay, a bias-controlled multiplex PCR. The study's processing was this. The number of nucleated cells in each sample was estimated by amplification of reference gene primers within the assay. Sequence reads were collapsed and filtered to measure the absolute abundance of every unique TCRbeta CDR3 rearrangement. For each sample, productive Simpson clonality was calculated as the square root of Simpson's diversity index across productive rearrangements. TCRdb re-hosts the immuneACCESS table, in-frame sequences only. Its copies lack some clones; in the studies checked, an unresolved V gene accounts for under half of them, and the cause for the rest is not known. V and J calls and clone size are as listed in that table; D and trimming were resolved from the DNA. The table for this sample lists about 100,000 clones; less than 90% of them were counted only once. The ten largest clones capture approximately 1.3% of the sample.

Trimming takes 1 base off V and 6 bases off J; junction bases not matched to a gene: 5. The germline V gene (reference sequence) gives CDR1 as LNHDA and CDR2 as SQIVND. The CDR3 runs 14 residues from the cysteine to the phenylalanine. Only the CDR3 region is kept as DNA, spanning 42 bases read in frame from base 1. The collaborating institutions used their own protocols to collect whole blood in K2EDTA tubes. Collaborator samples were shipped for TCRbeta analysis as frozen whole blood, isolated PBMCs, or DNA extracted from either sample type. General findings and caveats noted by the study authors: The amount of clinical and demographic metadata varied by source and participant and was provided uncurated.

About this clone: The antigen it binds to is not known. No much larger clonotype is one base removed from it; base qualities were not supplied.

The rearranged segments are TRBV19 and TRBJ2-7; 8 bases in the junction line up with TRBD2. The sample comprised peripheral blood. The receptor comes from an elderly man with active or convalescent COVID-19. The CDR3 protein: CASSIVGLAGEQYF. The nucleotide sequence reads TGTGCCAGTAGTATAGTAGGACTAGCCGGCGAGCAGTACTTC.